Listed below are T cell receptor beta chains from one sample, sequenced in a study of blood T cell repertoires in COVID-19. Assay: immunoSEQ multiplex PCR; the TCRdb copy retains only in-frame clones and omits some. The table has 130,000 to 150,000 clones, approximately 80% seen once. Sample: peripheral blood. The source of these receptors is a human donor in a cohort sampled during active COVID-19. Both conserved end residues are part of each CDR3.

TRBV11-2,CASSAVGTGEAFF
TRBV19,CASSERQGDTEAFF
TRBV18,CASSPLGTGGNSPLHF
TRBV15,CATSRAGNTEAFF
TRBV27,CASSLTQGFNQPQHF
TRBV24-1,CATEGREEAGVYYEQYF
TRBV3-1/TRBV3-2,CASSQDRGGPGTDTQYF
TRBV18,CASSTALAGTITDTQYF
TRBV18,CASSLLQDQGADTQYF
TRBV3-1/TRBV3-2,CASSQILGGGDGYTF
TRBV4-2,CATGAGGGYEQYF
TRBV12-3/TRBV12-4,CASSLTGNYGYTF
TRBV5-1,CASSRGTASGNTIYF